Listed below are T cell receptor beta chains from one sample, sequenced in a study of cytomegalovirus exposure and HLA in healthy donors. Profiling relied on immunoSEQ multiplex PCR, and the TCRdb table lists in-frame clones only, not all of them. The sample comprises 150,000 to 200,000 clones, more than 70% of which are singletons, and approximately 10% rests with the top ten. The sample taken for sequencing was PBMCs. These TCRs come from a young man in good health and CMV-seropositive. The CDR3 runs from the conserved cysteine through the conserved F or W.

CDR3aa: CATSRRRQGQYEQYF
j_gene: TRBJ2-7
v_gene: TRBV15

CDR3aa: CASSLIRGKFTDTQYF
j_gene: TRBJ2-3
v_gene: TRBV28

CDR3aa: CAIRSPGQGDNYGYTF
j_gene: TRBJ1-2
v_gene: TRBV10-3

CDR3aa: CASNLLSGTQNIQYF
j_gene: TRBJ2-4
v_gene: TRBV7-9

CDR3aa: CAWSFAAMYTQYF
j_gene: TRBJ2-3
v_gene: TRBV30

CDR3aa: CASSGEEASYEQYF
j_gene: TRBJ2-7
v_gene: TRBV2

CDR3aa: CASSILGRIRTEAFF
j_gene: TRBJ1-1
v_gene: TRBV6-1

CDR3aa: CASSPDRGTNEKLFF
j_gene: TRBJ1-4
v_gene: TRBV2

CDR3aa: CASSRGNRATEAFF
j_gene: TRBJ1-1
v_gene: TRBV6-5

CDR3aa: CACMTGFWNEAFF
j_gene: TRBJ1-1
v_gene: TRBV30

CDR3aa: CASSQTHRDGAFF
j_gene: TRBJ1-1
v_gene: TRBV4-1

CDR3aa: CASSQDPVLGYTF
j_gene: TRBJ1-2
v_gene: TRBV14

CDR3aa: CASSLRTGTSPYEQYF
j_gene: TRBJ2-7
v_gene: TRBV27

CDR3aa: CASNIVADKSNEQFF
j_gene: TRBJ2-1
v_gene: TRBV28

CDR3aa: CASSGHRFREATTYEQYF
j_gene: TRBJ2-7
v_gene: TRBV6-1

CDR3aa: CASSQEGDSNQPQHF
j_gene: TRBJ1-5
v_gene: TRBV4-1

CDR3aa: CASSSTGGSGSSGNTIYF
j_gene: TRBJ1-3
v_gene: TRBV7-6

CDR3aa: CASSFQGRVQQYF
j_gene: TRBJ2-7
v_gene: TRBV5-6

CDR3aa: CASSLDTRGVDEQFF
j_gene: TRBJ2-1
v_gene: TRBV5-4

CDR3aa: CASSVDRRNTGELFF
j_gene: TRBJ2-2
v_gene: TRBV9

CDR3aa: CASSLSGSMHEQYF
j_gene: TRBJ2-7
v_gene: TRBV5-4

CDR3aa: CASSPGQVGGYTF
j_gene: TRBJ1-2
v_gene: TRBV7-9

CDR3aa: CASSLGQEGNTEAFF
j_gene: TRBJ1-1
v_gene: TRBV7-6

CDR3aa: CASRHRTGSKETQYF
j_gene: TRBJ2-5
v_gene: TRBV7-8

CDR3aa: CASSPDRAGQPQHF
j_gene: TRBJ1-5
v_gene: TRBV6-5

CDR3aa: CSGTWGAYNEQFF
j_gene: TRBJ2-1
v_gene: TRBV29-1

CDR3aa: CASSSPGPYGYTF
j_gene: TRBJ1-2
v_gene: TRBV5-4

CDR3aa: CASSLSLAGSYNEQFF
j_gene: TRBJ2-1
v_gene: TRBV28